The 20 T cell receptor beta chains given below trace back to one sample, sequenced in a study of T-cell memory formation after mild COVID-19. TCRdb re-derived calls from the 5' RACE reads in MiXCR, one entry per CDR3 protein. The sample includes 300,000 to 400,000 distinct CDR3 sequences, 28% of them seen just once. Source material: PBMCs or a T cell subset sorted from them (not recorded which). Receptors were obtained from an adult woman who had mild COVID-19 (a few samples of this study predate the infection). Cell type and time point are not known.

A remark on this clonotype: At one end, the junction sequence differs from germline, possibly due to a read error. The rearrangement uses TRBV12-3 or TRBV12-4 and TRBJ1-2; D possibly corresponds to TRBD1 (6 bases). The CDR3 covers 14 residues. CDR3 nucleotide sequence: TGTTCCAGCAGTACTCAGGGGCCTGGCTATGGCTACACCTTC. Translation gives CSSSTQGPGYGYTF.

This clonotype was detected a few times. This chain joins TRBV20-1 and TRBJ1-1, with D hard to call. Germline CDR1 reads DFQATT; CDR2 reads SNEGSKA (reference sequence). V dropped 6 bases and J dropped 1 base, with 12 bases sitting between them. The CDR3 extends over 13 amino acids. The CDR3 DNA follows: TGCAGTGCACCCGACACAAAGAACACTGAAGCTTTCTTT. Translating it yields CSAPDTKNTEAFF.

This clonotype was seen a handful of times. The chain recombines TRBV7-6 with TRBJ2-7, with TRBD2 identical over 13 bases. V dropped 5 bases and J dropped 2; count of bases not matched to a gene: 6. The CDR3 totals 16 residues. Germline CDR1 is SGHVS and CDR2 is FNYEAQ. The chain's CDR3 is CASSDRLAGGPYEQYF. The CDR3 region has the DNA TGTGCCAGCAGCGATCGACTAGCGGGAGGCCCCTACGAGCAGTACTTC.

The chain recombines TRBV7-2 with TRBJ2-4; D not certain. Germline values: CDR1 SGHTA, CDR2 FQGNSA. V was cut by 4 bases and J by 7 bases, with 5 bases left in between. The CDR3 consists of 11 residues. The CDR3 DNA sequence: TGTGCCAGCAGCTCATGGAACATTCAGTACTTC. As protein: CASSSWNIQYF.

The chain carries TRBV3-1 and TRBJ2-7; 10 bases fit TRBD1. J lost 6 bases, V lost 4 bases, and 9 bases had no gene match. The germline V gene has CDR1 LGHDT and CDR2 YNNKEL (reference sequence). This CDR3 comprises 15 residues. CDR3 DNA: TGTGCCAGCAGCCTCTCGGGACAGGGGTCAGGCGAGCAGTACTTC. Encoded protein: CASSLSGQGSGEQYF.

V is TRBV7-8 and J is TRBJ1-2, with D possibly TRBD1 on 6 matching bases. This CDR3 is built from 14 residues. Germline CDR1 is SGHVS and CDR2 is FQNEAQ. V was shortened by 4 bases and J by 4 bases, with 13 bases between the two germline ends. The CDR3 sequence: CASSSPTGLYGYTF. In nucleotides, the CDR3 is TGTGCCAGCAGCTCCCCGACAGGTCTCTATGGCTACACCTTC.

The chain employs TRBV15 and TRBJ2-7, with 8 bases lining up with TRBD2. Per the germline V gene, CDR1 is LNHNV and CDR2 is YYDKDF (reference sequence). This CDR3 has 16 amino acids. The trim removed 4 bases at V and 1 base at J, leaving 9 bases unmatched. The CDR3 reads CATSNYRGGRSYEQYF. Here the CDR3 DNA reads TGTGCCACCAGCAATTACCGGGGGGGTCGGTCCTACGAGCAGTACTTC.

CDR3 sequence: CASGLGQGGTDTQYF. In DNA, the CDR3 is TGTGCTAGTGGCCTCGGACAGGGGGGCACAGATACGCAGTATTTT. The chain carries TRBV12-5 and TRBJ2-3; TRBD1 matches 10 bases. CDR3 length: 15 amino acids. V dropped 6 bases and J dropped 1; count of bases not matched to a gene: 4. CDR1 LGHNT and CDR2 FRNRAP come from the germline V gene.

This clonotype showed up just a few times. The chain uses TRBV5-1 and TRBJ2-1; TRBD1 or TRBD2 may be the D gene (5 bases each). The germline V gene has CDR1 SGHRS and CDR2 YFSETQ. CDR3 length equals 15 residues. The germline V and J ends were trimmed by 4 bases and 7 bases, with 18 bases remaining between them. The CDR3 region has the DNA TGCGCCAGCAGCAGGGACGGGCAGGTATCGAATGAGCAGTTCTTC. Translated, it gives CASSRDGQVSNEQFF.

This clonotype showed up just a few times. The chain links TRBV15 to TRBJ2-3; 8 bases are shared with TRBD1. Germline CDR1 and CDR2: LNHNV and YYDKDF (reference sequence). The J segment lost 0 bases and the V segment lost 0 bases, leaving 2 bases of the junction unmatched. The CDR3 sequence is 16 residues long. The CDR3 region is CATSRDRTGSTDTQYF. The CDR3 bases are TGTGCCACCAGCAGAGATAGGACAGGGAGCACAGATACGCAGTATTTT. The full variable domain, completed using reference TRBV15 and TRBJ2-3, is DAMVIQNPRYQVTQFGKPVTLSCSQTLNHNVMYWYQQKSSQAPKLLFHYYDKDFNNEADTPDNFQSRRPNTSFCFLDIRSPGLGDTAMYLCATSRDRTGSTDTQYFGPGTRLTVL.

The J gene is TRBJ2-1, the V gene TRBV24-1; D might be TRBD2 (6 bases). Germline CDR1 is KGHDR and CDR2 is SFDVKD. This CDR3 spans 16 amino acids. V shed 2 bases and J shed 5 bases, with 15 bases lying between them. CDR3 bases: TGTGCCACCAGTGATTCTCCGCGGTCGGGGGACAATGAGCAGTTCTTC. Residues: CATSDSPRSGDNEQFF.

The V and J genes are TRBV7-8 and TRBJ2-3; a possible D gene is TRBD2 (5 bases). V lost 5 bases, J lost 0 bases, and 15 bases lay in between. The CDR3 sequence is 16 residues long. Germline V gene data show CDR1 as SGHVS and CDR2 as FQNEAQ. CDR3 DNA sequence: TGTGCCAGCAGCAACCCCGAGGGAGCTAGCACAGATACGCAGTATTTT. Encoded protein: CASSNPEGASTDTQYF.

The DNA of the CDR3 is TGCGCCAGCAGCCTACCACTAGCGGGAGATAGAGTCGAGCAGTACTTC. Residues: CASSLPLAGDRVEQYF. This sequence joins TRBV4-1 and TRBJ2-7, with TRBD2 matching 11 bases. After removal of 4 bases from V and 6 bases from J, the junction contained 11 bases not matched to a gene. This CDR3 is 16 amino acids long. The germline CDR1 and CDR2 sequences are MGHRA and YSYEKL.

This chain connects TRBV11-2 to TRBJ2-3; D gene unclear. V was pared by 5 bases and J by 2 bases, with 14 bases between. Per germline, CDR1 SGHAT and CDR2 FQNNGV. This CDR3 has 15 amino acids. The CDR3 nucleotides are TGTGCCAGCAGCCCCTGGCGGCAAGTCACAGATACGCAGTATTTT. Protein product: CASSPWRQVTDTQYF.

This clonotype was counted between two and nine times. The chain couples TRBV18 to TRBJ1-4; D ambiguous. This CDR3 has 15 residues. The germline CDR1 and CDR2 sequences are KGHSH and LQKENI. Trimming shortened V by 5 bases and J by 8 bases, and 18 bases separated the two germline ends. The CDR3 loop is CASSVGAPPGEKLFF. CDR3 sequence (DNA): TGTGCCAGCTCAGTCGGAGCTCCACCTGGGGAAAAACTGTTTTTT.

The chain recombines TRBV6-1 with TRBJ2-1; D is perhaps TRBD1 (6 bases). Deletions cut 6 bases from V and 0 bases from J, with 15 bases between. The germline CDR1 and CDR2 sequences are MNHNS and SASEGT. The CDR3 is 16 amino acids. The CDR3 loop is CASSVGTPSSYNEQFF. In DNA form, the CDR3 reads TGTGCCAGCAGCGTTGGGACACCGAGCTCCTACAATGAGCAGTTCTTC.

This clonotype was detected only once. This CDR3 reads CASRGVGGTDTQYF. Written as DNA, the CDR3 is TGTGCCAGCAGGGGCGTGGGGGGCACAGATACGCAGTATTTT. J is TRBJ2-3 and V is TRBV12-3 or TRBV12-4, with D perhaps matching TRBD1 or TRBD2 (5 bases each). Trimming stripped 6 bases from V and 1 base from J, with 11 bases between. This CDR3 is 14 amino acids long.

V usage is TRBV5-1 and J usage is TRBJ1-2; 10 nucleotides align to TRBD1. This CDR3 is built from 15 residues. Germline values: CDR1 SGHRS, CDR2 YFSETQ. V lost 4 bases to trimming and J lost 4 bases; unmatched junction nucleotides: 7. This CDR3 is CASSLGQGLSYGYTF. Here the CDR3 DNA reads TGCGCCAGCAGCCTGGGACAGGGGTTAAGCTATGGCTACACCTTC.

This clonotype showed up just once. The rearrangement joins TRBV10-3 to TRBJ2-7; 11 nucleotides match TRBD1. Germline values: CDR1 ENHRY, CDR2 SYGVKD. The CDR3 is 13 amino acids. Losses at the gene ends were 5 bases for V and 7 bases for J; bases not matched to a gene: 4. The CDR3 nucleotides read TGTGCCATCAGTCCCGGGACAGGGGGAGAGCAGTACTTC. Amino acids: CAISPGTGGEQYF.

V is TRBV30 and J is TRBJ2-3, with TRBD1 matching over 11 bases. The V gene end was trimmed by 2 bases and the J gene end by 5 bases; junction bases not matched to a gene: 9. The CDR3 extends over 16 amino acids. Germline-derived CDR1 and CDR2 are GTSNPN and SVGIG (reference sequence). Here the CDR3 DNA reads TGTGCCTGGAGTCCCACGGACAGGGGGCGCCGAGATACGCAGTATTTT. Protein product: CAWSPTDRGRRDTQYF.